The 16 T cell receptor beta chains below were found in one sample sequenced in a study of glioma-infiltrating T cells after dendritic cell vaccination. Clones were read by immunoSEQ multiplex PCR, and TCRdb kept only the in-frame ones, dropping some. The profile shows some 73,000 clones, approximately 80% of them singletons. Sequences were derived from blood, sampled before dendritic cell vaccination. These receptor sequences come from a human donor with glioblastoma.

J is TRBJ1-4 and V is TRBV15, with 8 bases matching TRBD1. There are 15 residues in the CDR3. Germline V gene data show CDR1 as LNHNV and CDR2 as YYDKDF (reference sequence). The V segment lost 1 base and the J segment 5 bases; nucleotides outside the gene matches: 3. Written as DNA, the CDR3 is TGTGCCACCAGCAGAGGGGGACAGGAAAATGAAAAACTGTTTTTT. Protein sequence: CATSRGGQENEKLFF.

V and J are TRBV2 and TRBJ1-6; perhaps TRBD1 as D (6 bases). This CDR3 is 16 amino acids long. Deletions cut 5 bases from V and 6 bases from J, with 17 bases between. Germline assignment: CDR1 SNHLY and CDR2 FYNNEI. The CDR3 loop is CASSPPSQGTNSPLHF. CDR3 nucleotides: TGTGCCAGCAGTCCACCCTCCCAGGGGACTAATTCACCCCTCCACTTT.

The gene calls are TRBV15 and TRBJ1-5; 9 nucleotides line up with TRBD1. V gave up 0 bases and J gave up 1 base; unmatched junction bases: 7. The CDR3 covers 18 residues. CDR1 is LNHNV and CDR2 is YYDKDF in the germline V gene (reference sequence). The DNA of the CDR3 is TGTGCCACCAGCAGAGATTATGGTGGGACAGGGAGCAATCAGCCCCAGCATTTT. Translating it yields CATSRDYGGTGSNQPQHF. Full variable domain (missing parts from reference TRBV15 and TRBJ1-5): DAMVIQNPRYQVTQFGKPVTLSCSQTLNHNVMYWYQQKSSQAPKLLFHYYDKDFNNEADTPDNFQSRRPNTSFCFLDIRSPGLGDTAMYLCATSRDYGGTGSNQPQHFGDGTRLSIL.

The rearrangement uses TRBV9 and TRBJ2-3; D uncertain. Germline V gives CDR1 SGDLS, CDR2 YYNGEE. Trimming pared 3 bases from V and 3 bases from J, leaving 11 bases between. The CDR3 has 14 amino acids. DNA of the CDR3: TGTGCCAGCAGCGGAGGAGCCCCGACAGATACGCAGTATTTT. Residues: CASSGGAPTDTQYF.

This chain links TRBV5-1 with TRBJ2-5, with D tentatively TRBD1 (6 bases). The germline V and J ends were trimmed by 0 bases and 4 bases, with 10 bases remaining between them. This CDR3 region has 14 residues. Looked up from germline, CDR1 is SGHRS and CDR2 is YFSETQ. Here the CDR3 reads CASSLEGGRETQYF. The DNA of the CDR3 is TGCGCCAGCAGCTTGGAAGGGGGTCGAGAGACCCAGTACTTC.

This clone showed up just a few times. The germline gene is not matched at one end of the junction; a read error may be the cause. The chain recombines TRBV6-6 with TRBJ1-2; 7 bases agree with TRBD1. The CDR3 consists of 11 residues. Germline CDR1 MNHNY, CDR2 SVGAGI (reference sequence). In DNA form, the CDR3 reads TGTGCCAGCAGCAGTACAGGGGCAGTTTGCTTC. Its protein is CASSSTGAVCF.

This chain uses TRBV7-9 with TRBJ2-5, with D tentatively TRBD2 (6 bases). V was pared by 3 bases and J by 2 bases, with 10 bases between. CDR1 is SEHNR, CDR2 FQNEAQ, per germline (reference sequence). The CDR3 is 14 residues long. In DNA, the CDR3 is TGTGCCAGCAGCTTGGGGGGTTCTCAAGAGACCCAGTACTTC. As protein: CASSLGGSQETQYF.

The gene calls are TRBV19 and TRBJ2-3; 9 bases fit TRBD2. From germline, CDR1 is LNHDA and CDR2 SQIVND (reference sequence). Trimming cost V 5 bases and J 6 bases; bases outside gene matches: 9. CDR3 size: 15 residues. The CDR3 sequence: CASSVRGGGSDTQYF. CDR3 bases: TGTGCCAGTAGTGTCCGCGGGGGGGGATCGGATACGCAGTATTTT. Supplemented by reference TRBV19 and TRBJ2-3, the full variable domain reads DGGITQSPKYLFRKEGQNVTLSCEQNLNHDAMYWYRQDPGQGLRLIYYSQIVNDFQKGDIAEGYSVSREKKESFPLTVTSAQKNPTAFYLCASSVRGGGSDTQYFGPGTRLTVL.

CDR3 bases: TGTGCCAGCAGCTGGGCCACTAGCGGGAGTCGAGAGCAGTTCTTC. It encodes CASSWATSGSREQFF. This sequence joins TRBV5-8 and TRBJ2-1; 11 nucleotides match TRBD2. This CDR3 comprises 15 residues. The germline V gene encodes CDR1 SGHTS and CDR2 YDEGEE. V shed 3 bases and J 10 bases; nucleotides not matched to a gene: 9.

The V and J genes are TRBV6-6 and TRBJ1-2, with TRBD1 matching over 9 bases. Germline V gene sequence: CDR1 MNHNY, CDR2 SVGAGI (reference sequence). The V segment lost 2 bases and the J segment 6 bases; nucleotides outside the gene matches: 4. This CDR3 region has 14 residues. The CDR3 here is CASSYGGDRDGYTF. CDR3 sequence (DNA): TGTGCCAGCAGTTACGGAGGGGACAGGGATGGCTACACCTTC.

V usage is TRBV5-1 and J usage is TRBJ2-5; D is ambiguous. TRBJ2-7 matches the DNA end more closely, so the J call is doubtful. CDR3 size: 12 residues. The germline gives CDR1 SGHRS, CDR2 YFSETQ. The CDR3 reads CASSLNNYEQYF. The DNA for the CDR3 is TGCGCCAGCAGCTTGAATAACTACGAGCAGTACTTC.

As regards this clone: Germline and junction disagree at one end, which may indicate a read error. The chain combines TRBV2 with TRBJ2-3; 10 positions agree with TRBD2. This CDR3 comprises 12 residues. Germline assignment: CDR1 SNHLY and CDR2 FYNNEI. The CDR3 protein is CASSVETGTSDF. CDR3 in DNA: TGTGCCAGCAGTGTAGAGACCGGGACTAGCGATTTT.

The chain couples TRBV7-3 to TRBJ1-1; D is undetermined. Trimming took off 4 bases at V and 2 bases at J, with 8 bases between the two ends. Germline CDR1 and CDR2: SGHTA and FQGTGA. The CDR3 has 13 amino acids. In nucleotides, the CDR3 is TGTGCCAGCAGCTCCGGACTCAACACTGAAGCTTTCTTT. Translated, it gives CASSSGLNTEAFF.

This chain uses TRBV4-1 with TRBJ1-3, with D uncertain. V gave up 0 bases and J gave up 3 bases, with 18 bases separating them. The CDR3 runs to 18 residues. Looked up from germline, CDR1 is MGHRA and CDR2 is YSYEKL. CDR3 protein: CASSQEGGRRYIGNTIYF. DNA for the CDR3: TGCGCCAGCAGCCAAGAGGGCGGGAGACGGTATATTGGAAACACCATATATTTT.

The chain has TRBV2 and TRBJ2-3, with D tentatively TRBD2 (7 bases). The CDR3 extends over 14 amino acids. CDR1 and CDR2 from the germline V gene are SNHLY and FYNNEI. V was trimmed by 4 bases and J by 4 bases, leaving 12 bases between them. Here the CDR3 reads CASSVGGGPDTQYF. The DNA of the CDR3 is TGTGCCAGCAGTGTTGGGGGGGGGCCAGATACGCAGTATTTT.

This chain links TRBV6-6 with TRBJ2-1, with 11 bases fitting TRBD2. Trimming at V came to 5 bases and at J to 7 bases, leaving 7 bases not matched to a gene. Germline V lookup: CDR1 MNHNY, CDR2 SVGAGI (reference sequence). The CDR3 extends over 15 amino acids. DNA of the CDR3: TGTGCCAGCAGTCTTATAGCGGGAGGGCCGAATGAGCAGTTCTTC. Its translation: CASSLIAGGPNEQFF.